Each of the 27 T cell receptor beta chains below was sequenced from the same sample in a study of blood T cell repertoires in COVID-19. The table came from immunoSEQ multiplex PCR; TCRdb's copy has only in-frame clones and leaves some out. Of 70,000 to 100,000 clones in the sample, roughly 88% were seen once. Input material: peripheral blood. The receptors stem from a woman older than 75 with acute or convalescent COVID-19.

This sequence joins TRBV2 and TRBJ1-1, with 8 bases matching TRBD1. This CDR3 spans 14 amino acids. J was trimmed by 4 bases and V by 6 bases; bases with no gene match: 7. CDR1 is SNHLY, CDR2 FYNNEI, per germline. CDR3 sequence (DNA): TGTGCCAGCAGGTGGACAGGGTCCCGCACTGAAGCTTTCTTT. The encoded protein is CASRWTGSRTEAFF.

Turning to this clone: The limits of the CDR3 on the DNA are not certain, so only TCRdb's listed CDR3 is given. The V call is TRBV24-1, the J call TRBJ2-1; TRBD1 is the table's D call, not checked against the DNA. Germline values: CDR1 KGHDR, CDR2 SFDVKD. The CDR3 is 13 amino acids long, termini counted. The CDR3 here is CATSVPGFNEQFF.

DNA for the CDR3: TGTGCCAGCAGCTTGGTGGGGGCGAGTGAGACCCAGTACTTC. Its translation is CASSLVGASETQYF. The chain links TRBV5-6 to TRBJ2-5; tentatively, D is TRBD1 (6 bases). The CDR3 length is 14 residues. Germline V gene lookup returns CDR1 SGHDT and CDR2 YYEEEE. V lost 0 bases, J lost 5 bases, and 11 bases lay in between.

The chain is built from TRBV5-5 and TRBJ1-2; D is perhaps TRBD1 (6 bases). V was trimmed by 3 bases and J by 0 bases, leaving 12 bases between them. The V gene's germline CDR1 is SGHKS and CDR2 YYEKEE (reference sequence). This CDR3 region has 15 residues. Written as DNA, the CDR3 is TGTGCCAGCAGCTCTGGGGGGGGCACTAACTATGGCTACACCTTC. Translating it yields CASSSGGGTNYGYTF.

The genes are TRBV4-1 and TRBJ2-1; 11 nucleotides align to TRBD2. Germline-derived CDR1 and CDR2 are MGHRA and YSYEKL. J gave up 5 bases and V 0 bases, and 6 bases lay outside the gene matches. This CDR3 comprises 17 residues. The CDR3 loop is CASSQDIAGGPNNEQFF. CDR3 in DNA: TGCGCCAGCAGCCAAGATATAGCGGGAGGGCCCAACAATGAGCAGTTCTTC.

The chain combines TRBV7-6 with TRBJ2-1, with 9 nucleotides matching TRBD2. This CDR3 is built from 15 residues. Germline CDR1 is SGHVS and CDR2 is FNYEAQ. J gave up 2 bases and V 5 bases, and 4 bases lay outside the gene matches. CDR3 sequence (DNA): TGTGCCAGCAGCCGTAGCGGGAGTACCTACAATGAGCAGTTCTTC. Its translation: CASSRSGSTYNEQFF.

This clone has just a few counts. The chain employs TRBV2 and TRBJ1-6; 7 bases match TRBD1. After removal of 5 bases from V and 2 bases from J, the junction contained 3 bases not matched to a gene. The CDR3 consists of 15 residues. Germline V gives CDR1 SNHLY, CDR2 FYNNEI. The CDR3 DNA reads as TGTGCCAGCAGTAACAGGGGTCCCTATAATTCACCCCTCCACTTT. It encodes CASSNRGPYNSPLHF.

J is TRBJ1-2 and V is TRBV2; 8 positions match TRBD1. Germline V gene lookup returns CDR1 SNHLY and CDR2 FYNNEI. With 6 bases clipped from V and 4 bases from J, the junction kept 7 bases outside the gene matches. This CDR3 region has 14 residues. As DNA, the CDR3 is TGTGCCAGCAGCGGTGACAGGGGCCCCTATGGCTACACCTTC. Translated: CASSGDRGPYGYTF.

Only a few counts were recorded for this clone. The chain links TRBV4-3 to TRBJ2-2; D is perhaps TRBD1 (5 bases). The length of the CDR3 is 14 residues. V was shortened by 0 bases and J by 6 bases, with 8 bases between the two germline ends. From germline, CDR1 is LGHNA and CDR2 YSLEER. The chain's CDR3 is CASSQDTGAGELFF. The CDR3 DNA reads as TGCGCCAGCAGCCAAGATACAGGAGCCGGGGAGCTGTTTTTT.

V usage is TRBV6-1 and J usage is TRBJ1-1; 7 nucleotides align to TRBD1. V was pared by 2 bases and J by 4 bases, with 7 bases of the junction left unmatched. The germline V gene encodes CDR1 MNHNS and CDR2 SASEGT. The CDR3 consists of 15 residues. CDR3 in amino acids: CASSESRRGSTEAFF. CDR3 sequence (DNA): TGTGCCAGCAGTGAATCCCGCAGGGGGAGCACTGAAGCTTTCTTT.

The J gene is TRBJ1-5, the V gene TRBV19, with D possibly TRBD1 on 6 matching bases. V was clipped by 3 bases and J by 1 base, with 10 bases between them. Per the germline V gene, CDR1 is LNHDA and CDR2 is SQIVND (reference sequence). This CDR3 comprises 15 residues. CDR3 DNA: TGTGCCAGTAGTATGGGGGGGGCCAGCAATCAGCCCCAGCATTTT. It is translated as CASSMGGASNQPQHF.

The V and J genes are TRBV19 and TRBJ1-6; the match to TRBD1 covers 10 bases. With 10 bases clipped from V and 11 bases from J, the junction kept 8 bases outside the gene matches. The germline V gene encodes CDR1 LNHDA and CDR2 SQIVND (reference sequence). The CDR3 spans 13 residues. The CDR3 spells CATSDRGSAPLHF. CDR3 coding DNA: TGTGCCACCTCGGACAGGGGGTCAGCACCCCTCCACTTT. The full variable domain, in which reference TRBV19 and TRBJ1-6 provide the parts outside the CDR3, is DGGITQSPKYLFRKEGQNVTLSCEQNLNHDAMYWYRQDPGQGLRLIYYSQIVNDFQKGDIAEGYSVSREKKESFPLTVTSAQKNPTAFYLCATSDRGSAPLHFGNGTRLTVT.

The chain couples TRBV24-1 to TRBJ1-4, with D possibly matching TRBD1 (5 bases). Germline V gives CDR1 KGHDR, CDR2 SFDVKD. The CDR3 has 14 residues. The V and J ends lost 5 bases and 4 bases respectively, with 10 bases between them. The DNA for the CDR3 is TGTGCCACCAGTGCCTCAGGGAATAATGAAAAACTGTTTTTT. It yields the protein CATSASGNNEKLFF.

This chain links TRBV6-5 with TRBJ1-2; D ambiguous. CDR3 length: 15 residues. Germline CDR1 reads MNHEY; CDR2 reads SVGAGI. Trimming pared 0 bases from V and 0 bases from J, leaving 8 bases between. The CDR3, as DNA: TGTGCCAGCAGTTACTCCGACAACCCTAACTATGGCTACACCTTC. Its translation: CASSYSDNPNYGYTF.

V is TRBV12-3 or TRBV12-4 and J is TRBJ1-2; the D gene is possibly TRBD1 (6 bases). The V gene lost 9 bases and the J gene lost 8 bases, with 19 bases spanning the gap. The CDR3 spans 13 residues. CDR3 DNA sequence: TGTGCCAGTCAAGGGGTGACAGGCCACGGCTACACCTTC. Protein: CASQGVTGHGYTF.

The CDR3: CASSMAGGYTF. The CDR3 DNA is TGTGCCAGCAGTATGGCAGGGGGCTACACCTTC. The rearrangement uses TRBV5-6 and TRBJ1-2, with D perhaps matching TRBD1 (5 bases). The CDR3 covers 11 residues. Trimming cost V 5 bases and J 8 bases, with 10 bases left between them. CDR1 is SGHDT and CDR2 is YYEEEE in the germline V gene.

The V gene is TRBV7-8, the J gene TRBJ2-3; TRBD2 might be the D (7 bases). Deletions cut 1 base from V and 4 bases from J, with 9 bases between. Per the germline V gene, CDR1 is SGHVS and CDR2 is FQNEAQ. The CDR3 is made up of 14 amino acids. The CDR3: CASSLGGGSDTQYF. In DNA form, the CDR3 reads TGTGCCAGCAGCTTAGGGGGGGGCTCAGATACGCAGTATTTT.

V usage is TRBV3-1 (or the pseudogene TRBV3-2) and J usage is TRBJ2-7; 9 positions agree with TRBD1. This CDR3 has 15 amino acids. Germline CDR1 reads LGHDT; CDR2 reads YNNKEL (reference sequence). Trimming removed 4 bases from V and 2 bases from J; junction bases left unmatched: 6. The CDR3 DNA follows: TGTGCCAGCAGCCCCCACGACAGGGGGGCCTACGAGCAGTACTTC. Its translation: CASSPHDRGAYEQYF.

The genes are TRBV5-6 and TRBJ1-5, with 7 nucleotides matching TRBD1. The V gene's germline CDR1 is SGHDT and CDR2 YYEEEE. The trim removed 2 bases at V and 5 bases at J, leaving 4 bases unmatched. The CDR3 loop spans 14 amino acids. As DNA, the CDR3 is TGTGCCAGCAGCTTTCTAGGGGGCGATCAGCCCCAGCATTTT. It is translated as CASSFLGGDQPQHF.

The chain carries TRBV12-5 and TRBJ2-1, with D possibly TRBD1 on 6 matching bases. The CDR3 consists of 12 residues. Between the trimmed V and J ends, which lost 6 bases and 7 bases, there was a span of 10 bases. Germline V gene lookup returns CDR1 LGHNT and CDR2 FRNRAP. In nucleotides, the CDR3 is TGTGCTAGTGGACTCGACAGGAATGAGCAGTTCTTC. Protein product: CASGLDRNEQFF.

The chain has TRBV9 and TRBJ1-6, with a possible D match to TRBD1 (5 bases). The length of the CDR3 is 14 residues. V was cut by 2 bases and J by 5 bases, with 8 bases left in between. The V gene's germline CDR1 is SGDLS and CDR2 YYNGEE. In DNA form, the CDR3 reads TGTGCCAGCAGCGTCAGGGTGAATAATTCACCCCTCCACTTT. Its translation is CASSVRVNNSPLHF. Based on the CDR3 plus reference TRBV9 and TRBJ1-6, the full variable domain is DSGVTQTPKHLITATGQRVTLRCSPRSGDLSVYWYQQSLDQGLQFLIQYYNGEERAKGNILERFSAQQFPDLHSELNLSSLELGDSALYFCASSVRVNNSPLHFGNGTRLTVT.

This clone was observed once. This sequence joins TRBV6-5 and TRBJ1-2, with TRBD1 matching 7 bases. V gave up 8 bases and J gave up 1 base; unmatched junction bases: 4. The CDR3 spans 13 residues. The germline gives CDR1 MNHEY, CDR2 SVGAGI. For the CDR3, the DNA is TGTGCCAGCGGGGACAGAGTTAACTATGGCTACACCTTC. Residues: CASGDRVNYGYTF.

J is TRBJ2-7 and V is TRBV6-5, with 10 bases aligning to TRBD1. Per germline, CDR1 MNHEY and CDR2 SVGAGI. This CDR3 comprises 14 residues. Germline trimming cut 6 bases from V and 2 bases from J; bases unmatched to any gene: 4. Written as DNA, the CDR3 is TGTGCCAGCAGCCGGACAGGGGGGGCCTACGAGCAGTACTTC. This sequence encodes CASSRTGGAYEQYF.

The gene calls are TRBV5-1 and TRBJ2-5; 10 bases are a match to TRBD1. J was trimmed by 5 bases and V by 4 bases; bases with no gene match: 11. The CDR3 spans 16 residues. Germline values: CDR1 SGHRS, CDR2 YFSETQ. CDR3 nucleotides: TGCGCCAGCAGCACGTTTATGACAGGGGGCGTTGAGACCCAGTACTTC. This sequence encodes CASSTFMTGGVETQYF. The full variable domain, its missing parts supplied by reference TRBV5-1 and TRBJ2-5, is KAGVTQTPRYLIKTRGQQVTLSCSPISGHRSVSWYQQTPGQGLQFLFEYFSETQRNKGNFPGRFSGRQFSNSRSEMNVSTLELGDSALYLCASSTFMTGGVETQYFGPGTRLLVL.

The chain links TRBV9 to TRBJ2-1; 10 bases are a match to TRBD2. After removal of 2 bases from V and 9 bases from J, the junction contained 8 bases not matched to a gene. The germline gives CDR1 SGDLS, CDR2 YYNGEE. The CDR3 has 15 amino acids. This CDR3 reads CASSVQSSGGGEQFF. The CDR3 DNA is TGTGCCAGCAGCGTTCAGTCTAGCGGGGGTGGTGAGCAGTTCTTC.

The chain has TRBV7-2 and TRBJ1-4; D gene ambiguous. V lost 5 bases and J lost 7, with 17 bases in between. Germline CDR1 reads SGHTA; CDR2 reads FQGNSA. The CDR3 is 15 residues long. CDR3 protein: CASSHSSDLSEKLFF. Here the CDR3 DNA reads TGTGCCAGCAGCCATTCCTCCGATCTAAGTGAAAAACTGTTTTTT.

The chain links TRBV19 to TRBJ2-1; the match to TRBD2 covers 7 bases. Germline V CDR1 and CDR2: LNHDA, SQIVND (reference sequence). CDR3 size: 14 residues. Germline trimming cut 4 bases from V and 8 bases from J; bases unmatched to any gene: 8. As DNA, the CDR3 is TGTGCCAGTAGTAGTAGAGCGGGGATGGATGAGCAGTTCTTC. Translated: CASSSRAGMDEQFF.